A single sample is the source of the 21 T cell receptor beta chains below, sequenced in a study of T cell clonality in common variable immunodeficiency. Their cognate antigens are unknown. Only in-frame clones appear in the TCRdb table, and some are missing; sequencing was by immunoSEQ multiplex PCR. The sample yields fewer than 30,000 clones, without any singletons. General study points: Reportedly, TCR beta sequences from common variable immunodeficiency showed fewer deletions and N-nucleotide insertions.

Sequenced: peripheral blood mononuclear cells. These TCRs come from a human donor with common variable immunodeficiency.

This clone appeared a few times. The read comes to an end 3 residues before the CDR3 does, leaving the germline J gene to fill in the end. V usage is TRBV2 and J usage is TRBJ2-2; 9 nucleotides match TRBD1. This CDR3 contains 16 residues. Germline CDR1 and CDR2: SNHLY and FYNNEI. Trimming took 5 bases from V and 3 from J; bases not matched to a gene: 7. The CDR3 DNA, read in part, is TGTGCCAGCAGTAGACCGACAGGGGGTGACACCGGGGAG. Its protein product is CASSRPTGGDTGE. The whole CDR3 sequence is CASSRPTGGDTGELFF.

This clone has ten or more counts. From the germline J gene comes the end of the CDR3, since the read stops 3 residues before it. The same CDR3 arises from other DNA sequences in this sample as well. The gene calls are TRBV30 and TRBJ1-1, with D maybe TRBD1 (5 bases). V was clipped by 2 bases and J by 0 bases, with 13 bases between them. This CDR3 has 15 amino acids. The V gene's germline CDR1 is GTSNPN and CDR2 SVGIG (reference sequence). CDR3 in amino acids: CAWSPQALLNTEAFF. The part of the CDR3 DNA that was read is TGTGCCTGGAGTCCACAGGCGCTTCTGAACACTGAA.

This clone was recorded many times. The sequenced fragment ends 3 residues before the CDR3 boundary, so the rest is inferred from the germline J gene. The chain joins TRBV5-1 to TRBJ2-5; perhaps TRBD2 as D (6 bases). Germline CDR1 is SGHRS and CDR2 is YFSETQ. Trimming took off 0 bases at V and 2 bases at J, with 8 bases between the two ends. This CDR3 spans 14 amino acids. CDR3: CASSLGLGQETQYF. The sequenced CDR3 bases are TGCGCCAGCAGCTTGGGACTAGGACAAGAGACC.

At least ten counts were recorded for this clone. The CDR3 end is not reached by the read, which stops 3 residues before it; the germline J gene fills it in. The genes are TRBV6-2 or TRBV6-3 and TRBJ2-3, with 10 nucleotides matching TRBD2. The CDR3 covers 15 residues. V shed 6 bases and J 1 base; nucleotides not matched to a gene: 4. CDR1 is MNHEY and CDR2 is SVGEGT in the germline V gene. CDR3 amino acids: CASSLAGAGTDTQYF. The part of the CDR3 DNA that was read is TGTGCCAGCAGCCTAGCGGGAGCCGGCACAGATACG.

This clone was recorded at least ten times. Read data end 3 residues before the CDR3 end; the end is taken from the germline J gene. The chain is built from TRBV20-1 and TRBJ2-1; 14 bases agree with TRBD2. Losses at the gene ends were 6 bases for V and 0 bases for J; bases not matched to a gene: 7. Germline values: CDR1 DFQATT, CDR2 SNEGSKA (reference sequence). This CDR3 comprises 17 residues. CDR3 bases read: TGCAGTGCCATGGGACTAGCGGGAGAGGCCTCCTACAATGAG. As protein: CSAMGLAGEASYNE. The whole CDR3 is CSAMGLAGEASYNEQFF.

This clone was seen more than once but under ten times. This CDR3 is CASSLHRAEQYF. The DNA read from the CDR3 is TGTGCCAGCAGTTTGCACAGGGCCGAG. The V gene is TRBV2, the J gene TRBJ2-7, with a possible D match to TRBD1 (6 bases). Read data end 3 residues before the CDR3 end; the end is taken from the germline J gene. Germline CDR1 reads SNHLY; CDR2 reads FYNNEI. CDR3 length: 12 residues. V lost 5 bases and J 6 bases, leaving 11 bases between the germline ends.

There are a few counts of this clone. The read gets to within 3 residues of the CDR3 end, and the germline J gene fills in the rest. The V gene is TRBV5-1, the J gene TRBJ1-5; the match to TRBD1 covers 8 bases. The CDR3 extends over 15 amino acids. The germline V gene encodes CDR1 SGHRS and CDR2 YFSETQ. The V gene end was trimmed by 2 bases and the J gene end by 6 bases; junction bases not matched to a gene: 7. CDR3 amino acids: CASSFSGTGGQPQHF. CDR3 DNA, as far as it was read: TGCGCCAGCAGCTTCTCCGGGACAGGAGGTCAGCCC.

This clone has at least ten counts. The missing CDR3 end, 3 residues past where the read stops, is filled in from the germline J gene. The V call is TRBV20-1, the J call TRBJ2-1; TRBD2 matches 10 bases. The CDR3 loop spans 14 amino acids. Unmatched junction bases numbered 8, after V lost 8 bases and J lost 4 bases. The germline V gene has CDR1 DFQATT and CDR2 SNEGSKA (reference sequence). CDR3 residues: CSYSSGSWYNEQFF. The DNA read from the CDR3 is TGCAGTTATTCTAGCGGGAGTTGGTACAATGAG.

This clone was seen ten or more times. The sequenced CDR3 bases are TGTGCCATCAGTGAGTCTTGGACAGCCTCTAACTATGGC. Protein: CAISESWTASNYG. The CDR3 as a whole reads CAISESWTASNYGYTF. The rearrangement uses TRBV10-3 and TRBJ1-2, with a possible D match to TRBD1 (6 bases). The read comes to an end 3 residues before the CDR3 does, leaving the germline J gene to fill in the end. Per germline, CDR1 ENHRY and CDR2 SYGVKD. V lost 0 bases to trimming and J lost 0 bases, with 11 bases between them. The CDR3 runs to 16 residues.

This clone appeared many times. The read gets to within 3 residues of the CDR3 end, and the germline J gene fills in the rest. This chain uses TRBV7-3 with TRBJ2-3; 8 positions match TRBD1. The CDR3 runs 15 residues. Germline V gene sequence: CDR1 SGHTA, CDR2 FQGTGA. Losses at the gene ends were 2 bases for V and 5 bases for J; bases not matched to a gene: 6. CDR3 DNA (partial): TGTGCCAGCAGCTTACTGGACAGGGATGGAGATACG. As protein: CASSLLDRDGDT. The CDR3 in its entirety is CASSLLDRDGDTQYF.

Concerning this clone: The read terminates 3 residues before the CDR3 end, so the remaining end is supplied by the germline J gene. The chain recombines TRBV27 with TRBJ2-7, with 10 bases lining up with TRBD2. Unmatched junction bases numbered 11, after V lost 2 bases and J lost 4 bases. CDR1 MNHEY and CDR2 SMNVEV come from the germline V gene (reference sequence). CDR3 length: 17 residues. The sequenced part of the CDR3 DNA is TGTGCCAGCAGTTTACTTCTAGCGGGAGCAATCGGGTACGAG. It translates to CASSLLLAGAIGYE. The full CDR3 sequence reads CASSLLLAGAIGYEQYF.

Of note for this clone: The CDR3 end falls 3 residues outside the read, so it is completed with the germline J gene. The V and J genes are TRBV7-8 and TRBJ2-7; the match to TRBD2 covers 12 bases. Germline trimming cut 3 bases from V and 5 bases from J; bases unmatched to any gene: 14. The CDR3 consists of 18 residues. Germline V gene data show CDR1 as SGHVS and CDR2 as FQNEAQ. The covered CDR3 bases are TGTGCCAGCAGCTTGAGCGCGGCGGGACTAGCGGGTTCTCACGAG. Residues: CASSLSAAGLAGSHE. The complete CDR3 sequence is CASSLSAAGLAGSHEQYF.

This clone was seen more than once but under ten times. The read gets to within 3 residues of the CDR3 end, and the germline J gene fills in the rest. The rearrangement uses TRBV20-1 and TRBJ2-7; 9 bases match TRBD1. The germline V gene encodes CDR1 DFQATT and CDR2 SNEGSKA (reference sequence). The CDR3 extends over 14 amino acids. The trim removed 4 bases at V and 1 base at J, leaving 5 bases unmatched. CDR3 protein: CSAIPGQGSYEQYF. The sequenced part of the CDR3 DNA is TGCAGTGCTATACCGGGACAGGGTTCCTACGAG.

This clone was observed many times. The read halts 3 residues ahead of the CDR3 end, with the missing end drawn from the germline J gene. The chain is built from TRBV5-4 and TRBJ1-1; weak D call: TRBD1 (6 bases). This CDR3 has 14 residues. The germline CDR1 and CDR2 sequences are SGHNT and YYREEE (reference sequence). The V end was cut by 4 bases, the J end by 2 bases, with 12 bases between. Incomplete CDR3 DNA: TGTGCCAGCAGCATCGGACAGATCAACACTGAA. Translation: CASSIGQINTE. The CDR3 in full is CASSIGQINTEAFF. The full variable domain, in which reference TRBV5-4 and TRBJ1-1 provide the parts outside the CDR3, is ETGVTQSPTHLIKTRGQQVTLRCSSQSGHNTVSWYQQALGQGPQFIFQYYREEENGRGNFPPRFSGLQFPNYSSELNVNALELDDSALYLCASSIGQINTEAFFGQGTRLTVV.

Comment on this clone: The sequenced fragment ends 3 residues before the CDR3 boundary, so the rest is inferred from the germline J gene. The rearrangement links TRBV19 to TRBJ2-7; TRBD2 matches at 7 bases. CDR1 is LNHDA, CDR2 SQIVND, per germline (reference sequence). The CDR3 spans 14 residues. The trim removed 3 bases at V and 5 bases at J, leaving 7 bases unmatched. The CDR3 region is CASSMIGLVHEQYF. The CDR3 bases that were read are TGTGCCAGTAGTATGATCGGACTAGTTCACGAG.

This clone was counted only a few times. The CDR3 end lies 3 residues beyond the end of the read and is filled in from the germline J gene. The gene calls are TRBV20-1 and TRBJ2-1, with 8 nucleotides matching TRBD2. The CDR3 sequence is 16 residues long. The germline V gene encodes CDR1 DFQATT and CDR2 SNEGSKA (reference sequence). The junction had 15 bases not matched to a gene; V was cut back by 5 bases and J by 6 bases. The sequenced part of the CDR3 DNA is TGCAGTGCTTCCATTCCCCTAGCGGGCTATAGCAATGAG. Encoded protein: CSASIPLAGYSNE. The complete CDR3 reads CSASIPLAGYSNEQFF.

This clone was observed a few times. The sequence runs out 3 residues before the end of the CDR3; the remainder is reconstructed from the germline J gene. J is TRBJ2-7 and V is TRBV20-1; TRBD2 aligns across 11 bases. The CDR3 spans 15 residues. The V segment lost 3 bases and the J segment 0 bases; nucleotides outside the gene matches: 4. Germline loops: CDR1 DFQATT, CDR2 SNEGSKA (reference sequence). CDR3 protein: CSASVAGGTSYEQYF. CDR3 bases read: TGCAGTGCTAGCGTAGCGGGAGGGACCTCCTACGAG.

This clone was seen a handful of times. Coverage ceases 3 residues before the CDR3 finishes, and the germline J gene fills in the end. The chain combines TRBV7-8 with TRBJ2-5; D perhaps matches TRBD1 (6 bases). The CDR3 is 15 amino acids. Germline CDR1 and CDR2: SGHVS and FQNEAQ. V was pared by 5 bases and J by 4 bases, with 17 bases between. This CDR3 reads CASSPIGGGRETQYF. Incomplete CDR3 DNA: TGTGCCAGCAGCCCAATAGGGGGTGGGAGAGAGACC.

This clone was counted many times. Sequencing ends 3 residues short of the CDR3 end; the germline J gene provides the rest. The chain links TRBV5-1 to TRBJ2-2; 10 bases are a match to TRBD2. J lost 3 bases, V lost 7 bases, and 6 bases had no gene match. CDR3 length equals 15 residues. Germline-derived CDR1 and CDR2 are SGHRS and YFSETQ. The CDR3 DNA, read in part, is TGCGCCAGCGAAGCGGGAGGGGGCGACACCGGGGAG. Protein sequence: CASEAGGGDTGE. The CDR3 as a whole reads CASEAGGGDTGELFF.

On this clone itself: The read stops 3 residues short of the end of the CDR3; the missing end is completed from the germline J gene. This chain links TRBV5-1 with TRBJ1-6; D is possibly TRBD1 (5 bases). Trimming took 0 bases from V and 5 from J, leaving 6 bases between them. Germline CDR1 reads SGHRS; CDR2 reads YFSETQ. This CDR3 has 14 amino acids. Incomplete CDR3 DNA: TGCGCCAGCAGCTTGGGACAGAATAATTCACCC. Translated, it gives CASSLGQNNSP. The whole CDR3 is CASSLGQNNSPLHF.

This clone was counted at least ten times. The CDR3 extends 3 residues past the end of the read, so its final part is completed from the germline J gene. The rearrangement uses TRBV7-2 and TRBJ2-3; 11 bases agree with TRBD2. In germline, CDR1 is SGHTA, CDR2 FQGNSA. V lost 0 bases to trimming and J lost 4 bases; unmatched junction nucleotides: 3. CDR3 length: 16 amino acids. Partial CDR3 DNA: TGTGCCAGCAGCTTAGCGGAACTAGCGGGAGCAGATACG. This sequence encodes CASSLAELAGADT. In full, the CDR3 reads CASSLAELAGADTQYF.